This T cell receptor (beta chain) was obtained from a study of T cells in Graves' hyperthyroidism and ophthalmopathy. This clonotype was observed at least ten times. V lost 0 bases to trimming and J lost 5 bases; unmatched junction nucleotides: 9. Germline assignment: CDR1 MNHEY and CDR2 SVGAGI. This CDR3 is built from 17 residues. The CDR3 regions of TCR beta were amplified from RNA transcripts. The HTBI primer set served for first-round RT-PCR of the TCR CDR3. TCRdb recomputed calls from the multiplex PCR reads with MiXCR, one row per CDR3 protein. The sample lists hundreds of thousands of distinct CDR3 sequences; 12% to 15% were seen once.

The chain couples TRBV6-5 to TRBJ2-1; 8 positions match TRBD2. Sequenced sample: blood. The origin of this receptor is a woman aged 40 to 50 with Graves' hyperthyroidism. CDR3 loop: CASSYSQLAGHNNEQFF. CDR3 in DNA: TGTGCCAGCAGTTACTCACAGCTAGCGGGTCATAACAATGAGCAGTTCTTC.